These 18 T cell receptor beta chains came from one sample sequenced in a study of early T cells in non-severe SARS-CoV-2 infection. Each CDR3 protein is one row after TCRdb ran MiXCR on the 5' RACE reads. This table has more than 35,000 distinct CDR3 sequences, 4.6% appearing once. The sample comprised whole blood. The receptor source for this set is an adult who was a healthcare worker with PCR-confirmed SARS-CoV-2 infection or an uninfected control (not recorded which).

This clonotype was observed many times. The chain couples TRBV7-6 to TRBJ2-5; maybe TRBD2 (7 bases). The germline V gene has CDR1 SGHVS and CDR2 FNYEAQ. V lost 0 bases and J 5 bases, leaving 10 bases between the germline ends. The CDR3 contains 14 residues. CDR3 nucleotide sequence: TGTGCCAGCAGCTTAGCGGGGGGGCGTGAGACCCAGTACTTC. Encoded protein: CASSLAGGRETQYF.

This clonotype was counted many times. This chain uses TRBV30 with TRBJ1-4, with 8 nucleotides matching TRBD1. This CDR3 contains 15 residues. The V gene's germline CDR1 is GTSNPN and CDR2 SVGIG (reference sequence). V lost 5 bases to trimming and J lost 6 bases; unmatched junction nucleotides: 11. The CDR3, as DNA: TGTGCCTGGGGTACCGGACAGGGACTCTATGAAAAACTGTTTTTT. Amino acid sequence: CAWGTGQGLYEKLFF.

The chain joins TRBV7-9 to TRBJ1-6; D gene ambiguous. The CDR3 length is 13 residues. Trimming cost V 1 base and J 9 bases, with 7 bases left between them. CDR1 is SEHNR, CDR2 FQNEAQ, per germline (reference sequence). This chain's CDR3 is CASSLDPPSPLHF. The CDR3 DNA follows: TGTGCCAGCAGCTTAGATCCCCCTTCACCCCTCCACTTT.

Ten or more counts support this clonotype. The chain employs TRBV29-1 and TRBJ2-3; either TRBD1 or TRBD2 may fit D (5 bases each). This CDR3 has 13 residues. Per the germline V gene, CDR1 is SQVTM and CDR2 is ANQGSEA. The CDR3 loop is CSLRGRVTDTQYF. The CDR3 coding sequence is TGCAGTCTGAGGGGCAGGGTCACAGATACGCAGTATTTT.

The chain has TRBV10-3 and TRBJ2-1; tentatively, D is TRBD2 (6 bases). V lost 6 bases and J 7 bases, leaving 16 bases between the germline ends. CDR1 is ENHRY and CDR2 is SYGVKD in the germline V gene. The CDR3 spans 14 residues. The CDR3 sequence is CAIRETSYNNEQFF. The CDR3 nucleotides read TGTGCCATCAGGGAGACTAGTTACAATAATGAGCAGTTCTTC.

There are many counts of this clonotype. The chain employs TRBV7-2 and TRBJ2-3; D gene unclear. The V gene's germline CDR1 is SGHTA and CDR2 FQGNSA. Trimming left V 6 bases short and J 4 bases short, with 11 bases between. The CDR3 spans 13 residues. CDR3 in DNA: TGTGCCAGCAGACCCTCGGGCGCAGATACGCAGTATTTT. The encoded protein is CASRPSGADTQYF.

The table lists this clonotype with many counts. The CDR3 DNA sequence: TGTGCCAGCAGCTTACCCAGAGCGGAGACCCAGTACTTC. The encoded protein is CASSLPRAETQYF. The rearrangement joins TRBV7-6 to TRBJ2-5; D gene unclear. The length of the CDR3 is 13 residues. Germline-derived CDR1 and CDR2 are SGHVS and FNYEAQ. Between the trimmed V and J ends, which lost 2 bases and 5 bases, there was a span of 9 bases.

On this clonotype: This may be a read error: a much more frequent sequence differs by one nucleotide. The J gene is TRBJ2-3, the V gene TRBV19; D unresolved. CDR1 and CDR2 (germline): LNHDA, SQIVND (reference sequence). Deletions cut 5 bases from V and 6 bases from J, with 6 bases between. The CDR3 length is 11 residues. CDR3 coding DNA: TGTGCCAGTAGTTTCCTCGATACGCAGTATTTT. It yields the protein CASSFLDTQYF.

This clonotype was counted ten times or more. The chain joins TRBV6-5 to TRBJ1-4; TRBD1 agrees at 7 bases. V shed 6 bases and J 10 bases; nucleotides not matched to a gene: 11. The germline CDR1 and CDR2 sequences are MNHEY and SVGAGI. This CDR3 has 14 amino acids. As DNA, the CDR3 is TGTGCCAGCAGGCCCGGGACAGCCTGGGGAAAACTGTTTTTT. It codes for CASRPGTAWGKLFF.

This clonotype was observed a handful of times. This chain connects TRBV18 to TRBJ2-3; D remains unclear. The germline V gene has CDR1 KGHSH and CDR2 LQKENI. V was shortened by 2 bases and J by 10 bases, with 16 bases between the two germline ends. This CDR3 is built from 14 residues. The chain's CDR3 is CASSPADPLGAQYF. The CDR3 nucleotides are TGTGCCAGCTCACCAGCCGACCCTCTTGGTGCGCAGTATTTT.

CDR3: CASSFSGNEQFF. In DNA, the CDR3 is TGTGCCAGCAGCTTTAGCGGCAATGAGCAGTTCTTC. The chain carries TRBV7-9 and TRBJ2-1; maybe TRBD2 (6 bases). There are 12 residues in the CDR3. V was cut by 3 bases and J by 6 bases, with 6 bases left in between. CDR1 SEHNR and CDR2 FQNEAQ come from the germline V gene (reference sequence).

Here the CDR3 reads CASSEVGGSNEKLFF. The CDR3 region has the DNA TGTGCCAGCAGTGAGGTCGGGGGGTCTAATGAAAAACTGTTTTTT. The chain is built from TRBV2 and TRBJ1-4, with a weak D call TRBD1 (5 bases). Germline V gene lookup returns CDR1 SNHLY and CDR2 FYNNEI. This CDR3 contains 15 residues. The V end was cut by 3 bases, the J end by 3 bases, with 11 bases between.

This clonotype appeared many times. The chain recombines TRBV5-4 with TRBJ2-2; 13 bases are shared with TRBD2. This CDR3 has 18 residues. Unmatched junction bases numbered 4, after V lost 2 bases and J lost 0 bases. Germline V gene sequence: CDR1 SGHNT, CDR2 YYREEE (reference sequence). CDR3 protein: CASSLGLAGVTNTGELFF. The CDR3, as DNA: TGTGCCAGCAGCTTAGGACTAGCGGGGGTTACGAACACCGGGGAGCTGTTTTTT.

This clonotype was counted many times. The chain couples TRBV7-6 to TRBJ2-2; D possibly corresponds to TRBD2 (5 bases). The ends were cut back, 7 bases at V and 3 bases at J, with 18 bases in the middle. Per the germline V gene, CDR1 is SGHVS and CDR2 is FNYEAQ. This CDR3 region has 16 residues. The CDR3: CASTEVVLRDTGELFF. The DNA of the CDR3 is TGTGCCAGCACCGAAGTCGTTTTGAGGGACACCGGGGAGCTGTTTTTT.

This clonotype came up many times. This CDR3 is CASSQFDEAFF. In nucleotides, the CDR3 is TGTGCCAGCAGCCAATTTGATGAAGCTTTCTTT. The rearrangement joins TRBV3-1 to TRBJ1-1; D ambiguous. The CDR3 covers 11 residues. CDR1 LGHDT and CDR2 YNNKEL come from the germline V gene (reference sequence). V was pared by 2 bases and J by 7 bases, with 5 bases between.

This clonotype is medium-sized (0.01 to 0.1%). The chain carries TRBV15 and TRBJ1-2; maybe TRBD1 (5 bases). Trimming removed 4 bases at V and 6 bases at J, with 21 bases between. CDR1 is LNHNV and CDR2 is YYDKDF in the germline V gene (reference sequence). The CDR3 spans 16 residues. CDR3 bases: TGTGCCACCAGCAAAAAAGGAATCGGGGGTCTCAATGGCTACACCTTC. Translation gives CATSKKGIGGLNGYTF.

This clonotype came up many times. CDR3 residues: CASSLGDTAFQETQYF. CDR3 bases: TGTGCCAGCAGTTTAGGCGACACCGCGTTTCAAGAGACCCAGTACTTC. The rearrangement joins TRBV12-3 or TRBV12-4 to TRBJ2-5, with D unresolved. Between the trimmed V and J ends, which lost 1 base and 2 bases, there was a span of 14 bases. There are 16 residues in the CDR3.

Many counts were recorded for this clonotype. The V gene is TRBV6-1, the J gene TRBJ2-2; 9 nucleotides match TRBD1. The CDR3 contains 14 residues. Germline CDR1 is MNHNS and CDR2 is SASEGT. Trimming cost V 7 bases and J 6 bases; bases outside gene matches: 6. CDR3 region: CASTFGTGPGELFF. CDR3 in DNA: TGTGCCAGCACCTTTGGGACAGGGCCCGGGGAGCTGTTTTTT.